The entry below gives a single T cell receptor beta chain sequence along with its context. The sample belongs to a study of cytomegalovirus exposure and HLA in healthy donors. The PCR used 60 Vbeta and 13 Jbeta primers. Per the original methods: Later, an analysis found roughly 80 million unique TCR beta chains, and about 10 million of these were shared. The method was immunoSEQ multiplex PCR; TCRdb's version includes in-frame clones alone and lacks a portion of them. V, J and clone size are taken as reported in that table, and D and trimming were inferred from the DNA itself. Of about 92,000 clones listed, 69% are singletons. This CDR3 contains 14 residues. CDR1 is KGHSH and CDR2 is LQKENI in the germline V gene. With V trimmed by 3 bases and J by 5 bases, 7 bases remained unmatched.

Sequencing input: PBMCs. The V call is TRBV18, the J call TRBJ2-7; 7 bases are a match to TRBD2. The sequence came from a man aged 50 to 59 in good health and CMV-seronegative. In nucleotides, the CDR3 is TGTGCCAGCTCACCCATAGGCGCGGGGGACGAGCAGTACTTC. Its protein is CASSPIGAGDEQYF.